What follows are 28 T cell receptor beta chains derived from one specimen sequenced in a study of blood T cell repertoires in COVID-19. Method: immunoSEQ multiplex PCR; TCRdb's copy keeps in-frame clones and lacks some. The repertoire has under 200,000 clones, around 83% of them found once; the top ten carry under 6%. Sample: peripheral blood. The receptors come from a woman in her 50s with COVID-19, enrolled during active disease.

The V and J genes are TRBV6-5 and TRBJ1-2; TRBD1 agrees at 7 bases. The V and J ends lost 5 bases and 1 base, in that order; junction bases with no gene match: 4. This CDR3 is 14 amino acids long. CDR1 MNHEY and CDR2 SVGAGI come from the germline V gene. The CDR3 is CASSQRDSNYGYTF. CDR3 sequence (DNA): TGTGCCAGCAGTCAAAGGGACAGTAACTATGGCTACACCTTC.

The V and J genes are TRBV16 and TRBJ1-1; TRBD1 matches 7 bases. The junction had 7 bases not matched to a gene; V was cut back by 4 bases and J by 5 bases. The CDR3 spans 14 residues. Germline V gene data show CDR1 as KGHSY and CDR2 as FQNENV. The CDR3 DNA sequence: TGTGCCAGCAGCCTAACAGGGGTACGGACTGAAGCTTTCTTT. Amino acids: CASSLTGVRTEAFF.

This clone showed up just once. The chain's CDR3 is CAIRQGGNTGELFF. The CDR3 DNA reads TGTGCCATCAGACAGGGCGGGAACACCGGGGAGCTGTTTTTT. The chain joins TRBV10-3 to TRBJ2-2; the D gene is possibly TRBD1 (6 bases). V was trimmed by 6 bases and J by 1 base, leaving 9 bases between them. Germline V gene data show CDR1 as ENHRY and CDR2 as SYGVKD. This CDR3 comprises 14 residues.

This clone has only one observation. This chain uses TRBV7-7 with TRBJ1-1; D remains ambiguous. V was trimmed by 10 bases and J by 1 base, leaving 13 bases between them. Germline loops: CDR1 SSHAT, CDR2 FNYEAQ (reference sequence). This CDR3 region has 13 residues. CDR3 protein: CATSPNGNTEAFF. For the CDR3, the DNA is TGTGCCACCTCACCCAACGGGAACACTGAAGCTTTCTTT. Variable domain in full (rest from reference TRBV7-7 and TRBJ1-1): GAGVSQSPRYKVTKRGQDVTLRCDPISSHATLYWYQQALGQGPEFLTYFNYEAQPDKSGLPSDRFSAERPEGSISTLTIQRTEQRDSAMYRCATSPNGNTEAFFGQGTRLTVV.

The chain carries TRBV30 and TRBJ1-1; perhaps TRBD1 as D (6 bases). The CDR3 covers 15 residues. Germline CDR1 and CDR2: GTSNPN and SVGIG (reference sequence). The V end lost 0 bases, the J end lost 1 base, and 12 bases lay between the germline ends. In DNA, the CDR3 is TGTGCCTGGAGTGTAAGGGGCAGGGGGAACACTGAAGCTTTCTTT. This translates into CAWSVRGRGNTEAFF.

The rearrangement joins TRBV7-2 to TRBJ2-7, with 7 bases lining up with TRBD1. V shed 3 bases, J shed 0 bases, and the junction held 5 bases outside the gene matches. CDR1 and CDR2 from the germline V gene are SGHTA and FQGNSA. The CDR3 spans 15 residues. The CDR3 sequence: CASSFPGDSSYEQYF. For the CDR3, the DNA is TGTGCCAGCAGCTTCCCAGGGGACAGCTCCTACGAGCAGTACTTC.

The genes are TRBV30 and TRBJ1-6, with 7 bases that match TRBD1. Trimming cost V 4 bases and J 7 bases; bases outside gene matches: 4. The germline V gene encodes CDR1 GTSNPN and CDR2 SVGIG (reference sequence). The CDR3 sequence is 13 residues long. CDR3: CAWNGGGNSPLHF. The CDR3 nucleotides are TGTGCCTGGAATGGAGGGGGCAATTCACCCCTCCACTTT.

The gene calls are TRBV2 and TRBJ1-6; D possibly corresponds to TRBD1 (6 bases). The CDR3 spans 15 residues. The ends were cut back, 4 bases at V and 3 bases at J, with 10 bases in the middle. Germline assignment: CDR1 SNHLY and CDR2 FYNNEI. The CDR3 DNA reads TGTGCCAGCAGTGTTTACAGGGACTATAATTCACCCCTCCACTTT. Translation gives CASSVYRDYNSPLHF. The complete variable domain, with remaining parts taken from reference TRBV2 and TRBJ1-6, reads EPEVTQTPSHQVTQMGQEVILRCVPISNHLYFYWYRQILGQKVEFLVSFYNNEISEKSEIFDDQFSVERPDGSNFTLKIRSTKLEDSAMYFCASSVYRDYNSPLHFGNGTRLTVT.

The rearrangement uses TRBV30 and TRBJ2-1; TRBD1 is a possible D gene (7 bases). CDR1 and CDR2 from the germline V gene are GTSNPN and SVGIG (reference sequence). The CDR3 totals 13 residues. The germline V and J ends were trimmed by 5 bases and 4 bases, with 12 bases remaining between them. Here the CDR3 DNA reads TGTGCCTGGGGGCAGGGGGGATACAATGAGCAGTTCTTC. Translation: CAWGQGGYNEQFF. Complete variable domain (other parts from reference TRBV30 and TRBJ2-1): SQTIHQWPATLVQPVGSPLSLECTVEGTSNPNLYWYRQAAGRGLQLLFYSVGIGQISSEVPQNLSASRPQDRQFILSSKKLLLSDSGFYLCAWGQGGYNEQFFGPGTRLTVL.

The chain uses TRBV12-3 or TRBV12-4 and TRBJ1-2; perhaps TRBD1 as D (6 bases). V shed 7 bases and J shed 8 bases, with 14 bases lying between them. This CDR3 comprises 12 residues. The CDR3 reads CASTRTGNGYTF. CDR3 in DNA: TGTGCCAGCACTCGTACAGGGAACGGCTACACCTTC.

The J gene is TRBJ2-7, the V gene TRBV25-1; D is possibly TRBD2 (5 bases). Germline-derived CDR1 and CDR2 are MGHDK and SYGVNS. The CDR3 length is 15 residues. V shed 3 bases and J shed 6 bases, with 18 bases lying between them. The CDR3 here is CASSDPGTLSVEQYF. CDR3 DNA sequence: TGTGCCAGCAGTGACCCGGGAACCCTTAGTGTCGAGCAGTACTTC.

The chain recombines TRBV28 with TRBJ1-2; 9 nucleotides agree with TRBD1. CDR3 size: 14 residues. The junction had 6 bases not matched to a gene; V was cut back by 2 bases and J by 8 bases. Germline loops: CDR1 MDHEN, CDR2 SYDVKM. In DNA form, the CDR3 reads TGTGCCAGCAGTTTAGCTAAACAGGGGGCCGGCTACACCTTC. Translating gives CASSLAKQGAGYTF.

This clone has a handful of counts. This rearrangement joins TRBV6-5 to TRBJ2-1; D is unclear. Germline loops: CDR1 MNHEY, CDR2 SVGAGI. The CDR3 contains 11 residues. Trimming took 0 bases from V and 11 from J, leaving 5 bases between them. DNA of the CDR3: TGTGCCAGCAGTTACTCTTGGCAGCAGTTCTTC. Its translation: CASSYSWQQFF.

The V and J genes are TRBV4-1 and TRBJ2-7; 8 positions agree with TRBD2. There are 15 residues in the CDR3. CDR1 and CDR2 (germline): MGHRA, YSYEKL. After removal of 0 bases from V and 3 bases from J, the junction contained 4 bases not matched to a gene. CDR3 bases: TGCGCCAGCAGCCAAGATATAGGGACTAGCTACGAGCAGTACTTC. Its protein is CASSQDIGTSYEQYF.

In nucleotides, the CDR3 is TGTGCCAGCAGCCCAGAGGGAGCGGGGCTACAAGAGACCCAGTACTTC. This codes for CASSPEGAGLQETQYF. The chain links TRBV7-2 to TRBJ2-5; 7 nucleotides agree with TRBD2. Germline trimming cut 5 bases from V and 2 bases from J; bases unmatched to any gene: 11. This CDR3 contains 16 residues. CDR1 SGHTA and CDR2 FQGNSA come from the germline V gene. The full variable domain, rest sourced from reference TRBV7-2 and TRBJ2-5, is GAGVSQSPSNKVTEKGKDVELRCDPISGHTALYWYRQSLGQGLEFLIYFQGNSAPDKSGLPSDRFSAERTGGSVSTLTIQRTQQEDSAVYLCASSPEGAGLQETQYFGPGTRLLVL.

This sequence joins TRBV11-2 and TRBJ2-1, with 9 bases identical to TRBD1. Germline lookup yields CDR1 SGHAT and CDR2 FQNNGV. This CDR3 comprises 15 residues. Trimming took 5 bases from V and 5 from J; bases not matched to a gene: 7. The CDR3 loop is CASSPGDRVDNEQFF. CDR3 nucleotide sequence: TGTGCCAGCAGCCCCGGGGACAGGGTGGACAATGAGCAGTTCTTC.

The chain recombines TRBV10-3 with TRBJ1-1; unclear D gene. The V end lost 0 bases, the J end lost 7 bases, and 9 bases lay between the germline ends. CDR1 and CDR2 (germline): ENHRY, SYGVKD. CDR3 length equals 13 residues. The CDR3 nucleotides are TGTGCCATCAGTGAGTCAGGAGTAGTTGAAGCTTTCTTT. Translating gives CAISESGVVEAFF.

The chain combines TRBV18 with TRBJ2-7; D may be TRBD1 (6 bases). The V gene lost 4 bases and the J gene lost 0 bases, with 13 bases spanning the gap. The germline gives CDR1 KGHSH, CDR2 LQKENI. There are 15 residues in the CDR3. CDR3 region: CASSRSRTDSYEQYF. The DNA for the CDR3 is TGTGCCAGCTCACGTTCTAGGACAGACTCCTACGAGCAGTACTTC.

This chain connects TRBV6-5 to TRBJ1-6; 7 bases agree with TRBD1. CDR1 is MNHEY and CDR2 is SVGAGI in the germline V gene. Losses at the gene ends were 10 bases for V and 6 bases for J; bases not matched to a gene: 6. The CDR3 covers 13 residues. The CDR3 loop is CATLDRFNSPLHF. CDR3 sequence (DNA): TGTGCCACTCTGGACAGGTTTAATTCACCCCTCCACTTT.

The chain uses TRBV5-8 and TRBJ2-1, with 7 nucleotides matching TRBD2. Germline CDR1 is SGHTS and CDR2 is YDEGEE. The CDR3 has 14 amino acids. The V segment lost 4 bases and the J segment 3 bases; nucleotides outside the gene matches: 4. The CDR3 nucleotides are TGTGCCAGCAGCACTGGGGGGGGCTACAATGAGCAGTTCTTC. Translation gives CASSTGGGYNEQFF.

This chain connects TRBV7-2 to TRBJ2-1; TRBD1 is a possible D gene (5 bases). Germline CDR1 is SGHTA and CDR2 is FQGNSA. The CDR3 length is 14 residues. Trimming cost V 2 bases and J 8 bases, with 13 bases left between them. The CDR3 spells CASSLNRPRDEQFF. CDR3 DNA: TGTGCCAGCAGCTTAAACAGGCCCAGGGATGAGCAGTTCTTC.

The rearrangement joins TRBV29-1 to TRBJ2-3; 11 nucleotides align to TRBD2. V lost 2 bases, J lost 0 bases, and 1 base stayed unmatched. This CDR3 is 15 amino acids long. CDR1 and CDR2 (germline): SQVTM, ANQGSEA. CDR3 nucleotide sequence: TGCAGCGTTGAACTAGCGGGGGGAAGCACAGATACGCAGTATTTT. It translates to CSVELAGGSTDTQYF.

In nucleotides, the CDR3 is TGTGCCTGGAGTGTACGGTGGGGGCTGGTCGGCTACACCTTC. It is translated as CAWSVRWGLVGYTF. The genes are TRBV30 and TRBJ1-2; TRBD1 might be the D (6 bases). V was clipped by 0 bases and J by 8 bases, with 16 bases between them. This CDR3 is built from 14 residues. Germline values: CDR1 GTSNPN, CDR2 SVGIG (reference sequence).

J is TRBJ2-7 and V is TRBV19; 7 nucleotides line up with TRBD1. V gave up 6 bases and J gave up 2 bases; unmatched junction bases: 7. The CDR3 contains 14 residues. The germline gives CDR1 LNHDA, CDR2 SQIVND (reference sequence). The CDR3 bases are TGTGCCAGTAGCCTTAGGGGGACAGCCTACGAGCAGTACTTC. Amino acids: CASSLRGTAYEQYF.

The chain carries TRBV18 and TRBJ2-1; 9 nucleotides align to TRBD2. The CDR3 runs 16 residues. Trimming at V came to 0 bases and at J to 4 bases, leaving 4 bases not matched to a gene. Germline CDR1 and CDR2: KGHSH and LQKENI. In DNA, the CDR3 is TGTGCCAGCTCACCACCGCTAGCGGGGAGGTACAATGAGCAGTTCTTC. Its translation is CASSPPLAGRYNEQFF. Full variable domain (rest looked up from reference TRBV18 and TRBJ2-1): NAGVMQNPRHLVRRRGQEARLRCSPMKGHSHVYWYRQLPEEGLKFMVYLQKENIIDESGMPKERFSAEFPKEGPSILRIQQVVRGDSAAYFCASSPPLAGRYNEQFFGPGTRLTVL.

The V and J genes are TRBV19 and TRBJ2-4, with D tentatively TRBD2 (7 bases). The V end was cut by 11 bases, the J end by 0 bases, with 17 bases between. Germline V gives CDR1 LNHDA, CDR2 SQIVND (reference sequence). This CDR3 has 15 residues. The DNA of the CDR3 is TGTGCCTCGGGGGAGGGGGGTCTAGCCAAAAACATTCAGTACTTC. Its protein is CASGEGGLAKNIQYF. The full variable domain, completed using reference TRBV19 and TRBJ2-4, is DGGITQSPKYLFRKEGQNVTLSCEQNLNHDAMYWYRQDPGQGLRLIYYSQIVNDFQKGDIAEGYSVSREKKESFPLTVTSAQKNPTAFYLCASGEGGLAKNIQYFGAGTRLSVL.

The chain has TRBV10-3 and TRBJ2-7; unclear D gene. V dropped 4 bases and J dropped 0 bases, with 4 bases sitting between them. The germline CDR1 and CDR2 sequences are ENHRY and SYGVKD. This CDR3 is built from 12 residues. DNA for the CDR3: TGTGCCATCAGTGGCGACTCCTACGAGCAGTACTTC. Translated, it gives CAISGDSYEQYF.

The chain uses TRBV27 and TRBJ2-3; D is perhaps TRBD1 (6 bases). This CDR3 comprises 13 residues. Germline lookup yields CDR1 MNHEY and CDR2 SMNVEV (reference sequence). V lost 4 bases to trimming and J lost 4 bases, with 9 bases between them. The CDR3 here is CASSSQGSDTQYF. CDR3 coding DNA: TGTGCCAGCAGTTCTCAGGGGTCAGATACGCAGTATTTT.